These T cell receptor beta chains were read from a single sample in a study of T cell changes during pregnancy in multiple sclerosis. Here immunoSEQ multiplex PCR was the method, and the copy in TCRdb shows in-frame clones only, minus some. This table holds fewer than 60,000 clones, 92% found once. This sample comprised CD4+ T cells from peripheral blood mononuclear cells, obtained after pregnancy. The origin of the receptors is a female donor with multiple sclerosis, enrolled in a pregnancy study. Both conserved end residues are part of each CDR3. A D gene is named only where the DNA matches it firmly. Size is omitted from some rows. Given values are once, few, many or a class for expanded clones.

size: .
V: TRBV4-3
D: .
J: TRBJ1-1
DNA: TGCGCCAGCAGCCAAGAGGTAGGGGTGGGGTCTGAAGCTTTCTTT
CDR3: CASSQEVGVGSEAFF

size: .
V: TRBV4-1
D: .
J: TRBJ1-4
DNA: TGCGCCAGCAGCCAAGTCGGAGTTGCAACTAATGAAAAACTGTTTTTT
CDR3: CASSQVGVATNEKLFF

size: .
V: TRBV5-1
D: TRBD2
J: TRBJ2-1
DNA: TGCGCCAGCAGCTTGGCGAGCGGGACTTACAATGAGCAGTTCTTC
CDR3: CASSLASGTYNEQFF

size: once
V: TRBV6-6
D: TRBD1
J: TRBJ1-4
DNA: TGTGCCAGCAGAACAGGGGCAATGGGAGAAAAACTGTTTTTT
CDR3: CASRTGAMGEKLFF

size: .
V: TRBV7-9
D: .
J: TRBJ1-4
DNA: TGTGCCAGCAGCTTAGGCCTGGGGACATCCGCAACTAATGAAAAACTGTTTTTT
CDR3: CASSLGLGTSATNEKLFF

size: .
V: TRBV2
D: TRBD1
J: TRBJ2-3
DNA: TGTGCCAGCAGTTTCAGGGGGCCAGGGACAGATACGCAGTATTTT
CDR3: CASSFRGPGTDTQYF

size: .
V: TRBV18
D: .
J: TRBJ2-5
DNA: TGTGCCAGCTCACCCTACCAAGAGACCCAGTACTTC
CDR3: CASSPYQETQYF

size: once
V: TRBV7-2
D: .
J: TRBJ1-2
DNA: TGTGCCAGCAGCTTAGACATTACAGTCCCCTATGGCTACACCTTC
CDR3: CASSLDITVPYGYTF

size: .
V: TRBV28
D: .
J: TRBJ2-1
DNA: TGTGCCAGCAGTTTGATACAGAGCTCCTACAATGAGCAGTTCTTC
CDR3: CASSLIQSSYNEQFF

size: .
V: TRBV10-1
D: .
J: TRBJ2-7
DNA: TGCGCCAGCACCCGCTCCTACGAGCAGTACTTC
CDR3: CASTRSYEQYF

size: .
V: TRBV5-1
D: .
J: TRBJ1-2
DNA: TGCGCCAGCAGGACAGAGCCTAACTATGGCTACACCTTC
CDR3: CASRTEPNYGYTF

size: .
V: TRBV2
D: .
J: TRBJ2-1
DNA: TGTGCCAGCAGTGTATCCCTCTCCTACAATGAGCAGTTCTTC
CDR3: CASSVSLSYNEQFF

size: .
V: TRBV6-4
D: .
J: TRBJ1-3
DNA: TGTGCCAGCAATAACGACAGGACCCGAAACACCATATATTTT
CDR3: CASNNDRTRNTIYF

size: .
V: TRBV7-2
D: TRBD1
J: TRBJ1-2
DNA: TGTGCCAGCAGATTAACAGGGGGCAACTATGGCTACACCTTC
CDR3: CASRLTGGNYGYTF

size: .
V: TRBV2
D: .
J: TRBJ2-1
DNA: TGTGCCAGCAGTGAAATGGGTAGGGGTGAGCAGTTCTTC
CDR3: CASSEMGRGEQFF

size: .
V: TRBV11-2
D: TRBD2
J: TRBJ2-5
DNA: TGTGCCAGCAGCTTAGTGGCTAGCGGGCAAGAGACCCAGTACTTC
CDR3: CASSLVASGQETQYF

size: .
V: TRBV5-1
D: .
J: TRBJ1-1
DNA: TGCGCCAGCAGCTTGGGAGGAGCCGCTTTCTTT
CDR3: CASSLGGAAFF

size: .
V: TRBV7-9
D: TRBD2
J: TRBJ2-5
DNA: TGTGCCAGCAGCTTAGGGGGACTAGATGGGGTGACCCAGTACTTC
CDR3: CASSLGGLDGVTQYF

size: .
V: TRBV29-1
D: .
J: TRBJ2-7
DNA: TGCAGCGTTGAAGTGGGCCCCGAGCAGTACTTC
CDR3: CSVEVGPEQYF

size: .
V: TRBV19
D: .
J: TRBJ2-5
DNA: TGTGCCAGTAGTATTATAGGCTACCAAGGGGCCCAGTACTTC
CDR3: CASSIIGYQGAQYF

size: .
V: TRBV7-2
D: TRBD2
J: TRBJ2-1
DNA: TGTGCCAGCACCCCCTACAGCGGGAGGGCAAGTAATGAGCAGTTCTTC
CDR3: CASTPYSGRASNEQFF

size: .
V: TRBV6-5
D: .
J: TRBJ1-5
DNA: TGTGCCAGCAGACGACAGACCAATCAGCCCCAGCATTTT
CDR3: CASRRQTNQPQHF

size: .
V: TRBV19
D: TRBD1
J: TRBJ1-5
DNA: TGTGCCAGTAGGGGCGACAGGGTTGAGCGTCAGCCCCAGCATTTT
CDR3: CASRGDRVERQPQHF

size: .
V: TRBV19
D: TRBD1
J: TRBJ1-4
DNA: TGCGCCAGTATCTATCGACAGGGTAGTCATGAAAAACTGTTTTTT
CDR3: CASIYRQGSHEKLFF

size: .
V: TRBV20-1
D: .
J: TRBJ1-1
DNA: TGCAGTGCTCTTCGGGGGGAAGCTTTCTTT
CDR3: CSALRGEAFF

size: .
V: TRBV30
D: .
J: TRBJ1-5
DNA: TGTGCCCGGGACATATATAGCAATCAGCCCCAGCATTTT
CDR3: CARDIYSNQPQHF

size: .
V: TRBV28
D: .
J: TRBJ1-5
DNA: TGTGCCAGCAGTTTACAGAATCAGCCCCAGCATTTT
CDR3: CASSLQNQPQHF

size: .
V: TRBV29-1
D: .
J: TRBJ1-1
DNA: TGCAGCGTTGAATTTGCAGGGGCCATGAACACTGAAGCTTTCTTT
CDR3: CSVEFAGAMNTEAFF

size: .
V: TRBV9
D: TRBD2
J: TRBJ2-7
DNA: TGTGCCAGCAGCGTGGGTGGTCGCGGGAGCTACGAGCAGTACTTC
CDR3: CASSVGGRGSYEQYF

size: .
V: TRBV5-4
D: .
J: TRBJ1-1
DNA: TGTGCCAGCAGCCCCTACGATGAGATGAACACTGAAGCTTTCTTT
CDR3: CASSPYDEMNTEAFF

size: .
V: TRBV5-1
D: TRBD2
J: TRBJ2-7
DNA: TGCGCCAGCAGCCCGTTAAAACTAGCGGGAGGTTCCTACGAGCAGTACTTC
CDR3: CASSPLKLAGGSYEQYF

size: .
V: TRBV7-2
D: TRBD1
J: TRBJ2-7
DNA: TGTGCCAGCAGCTTCCCCGGGACAGGGCGTTACGAGCAGTACTTC
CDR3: CASSFPGTGRYEQYF

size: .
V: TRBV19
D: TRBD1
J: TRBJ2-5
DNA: TGTGCCAGTAGTATAAGAAGGACAGGCAGACAAGAGACCCAGTACTTC
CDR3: CASSIRRTGRQETQYF

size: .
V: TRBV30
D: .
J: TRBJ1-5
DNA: TGTGCCTGGAGTGACAACACAGGGAGCAATCAGCCCCAGCATTTT
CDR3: CAWSDNTGSNQPQHF

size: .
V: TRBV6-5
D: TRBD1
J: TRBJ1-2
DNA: TGTGCCAGCAGTTACCGGGGACAGAACTATGGCTACACCTTC
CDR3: CASSYRGQNYGYTF

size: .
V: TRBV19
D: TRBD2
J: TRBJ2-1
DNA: TGTGCCAGTAGTTTTCTAGCGGGAGTTTCCGGTGAGCAGTTCTTC
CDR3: CASSFLAGVSGEQFF

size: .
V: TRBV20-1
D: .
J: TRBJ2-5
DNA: TGCAGTGCGGAGGGAAGCGGAAAGTACTTC
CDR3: CSAEGSGKYF

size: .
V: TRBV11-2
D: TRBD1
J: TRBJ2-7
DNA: TGTGCCAGCAGCTCCGGGACAGGGGGCGTCAAGGTCTACGAGCAGTACTTC
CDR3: CASSSGTGGVKVYEQYF

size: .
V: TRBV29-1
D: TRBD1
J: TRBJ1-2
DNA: TGCAGCGTTGGAGGACAGGACTATGGCTACACCTTC
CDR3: CSVGGQDYGYTF

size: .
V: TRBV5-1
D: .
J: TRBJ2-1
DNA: TGCGCCAGCAGCTTAGGCGGTAGCTCCTACAATGAGCAGTTCTTC
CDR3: CASSLGGSSYNEQFF

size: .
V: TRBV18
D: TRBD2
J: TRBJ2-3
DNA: TGTGCCAGCTCACGGTTGGGGTCGACTAGCGGATACACAGATACGCAGTATTTT
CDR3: CASSRLGSTSGYTDTQYF

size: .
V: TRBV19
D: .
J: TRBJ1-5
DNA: TGTGCCAGTAGTATTAACAGTCTTGAGCCCCAGCATTTT
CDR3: CASSINSLEPQHF

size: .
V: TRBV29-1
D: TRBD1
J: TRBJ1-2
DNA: TGCAGCGTTGGTGCGAGGGGGCGCGGCTATGGCTACACCTTC
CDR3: CSVGARGRGYGYTF

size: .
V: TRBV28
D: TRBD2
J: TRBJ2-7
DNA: TGTGCCAGCAGGTTAGCGGGAGGGAGCTACGAGCAGTACTTC
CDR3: CASRLAGGSYEQYF

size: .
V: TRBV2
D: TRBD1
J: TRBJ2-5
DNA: TGTGCCACCCCTAGACAGGGACAAGAGACCCAGTACTTC
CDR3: CATPRQGQETQYF